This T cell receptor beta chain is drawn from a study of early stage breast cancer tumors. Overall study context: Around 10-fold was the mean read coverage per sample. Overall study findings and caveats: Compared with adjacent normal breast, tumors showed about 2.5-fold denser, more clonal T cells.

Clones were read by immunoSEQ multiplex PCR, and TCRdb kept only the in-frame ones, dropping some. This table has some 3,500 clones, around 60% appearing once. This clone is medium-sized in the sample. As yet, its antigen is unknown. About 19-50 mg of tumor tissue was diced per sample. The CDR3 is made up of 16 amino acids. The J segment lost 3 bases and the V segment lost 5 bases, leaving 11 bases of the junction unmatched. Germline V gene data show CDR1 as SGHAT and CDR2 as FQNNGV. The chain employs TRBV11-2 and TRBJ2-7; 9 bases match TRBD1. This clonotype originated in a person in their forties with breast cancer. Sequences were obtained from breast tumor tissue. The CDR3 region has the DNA TGTGCCAGCAGCCCTGGAGGGGGGACAGGGCTCTACGAGCAGTACTTC. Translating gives CASSPGGGTGLYEQYF.